This T cell receptor beta chain was sequenced during a study of blood T cell repertoires in COVID-19. Across the study: T cells, B-cell-depleted T cells, or PBMCs provided the cDNA or gDNA that served as material.

Sequencing was performed with immunoSEQ multiplex PCR; in TCRdb, only in-frame clones are kept and a portion is missing. Of 200,000 to 300,000 clones in the sample, approximately 88% were seen once. Germline CDR1 and CDR2: SGHDT and YYEEEE. Trimming pared 0 bases from V and 0 bases from J, leaving 7 bases between. There are 15 residues in the CDR3. Everyone who took part was roughly 18 to 89 years old, and they came from some 23 US areas. Grouping used clinical history reported by participants in a survey and questionnaire. Sequences were obtained from PBMCs or T cells enriched from blood (not recorded which). The TCR originated in a woman between 35 and 50 years old with acute COVID-19. The rearrangement uses TRBV5-6 and TRBJ2-1; no reliable D call. The CDR3 is CASSLAYSSYNEQFF. As DNA, the CDR3 is TGTGCCAGCAGCTTGGCCTACAGCTCCTACAATGAGCAGTTCTTC. The full variable domain, with the rest looked up from reference TRBV5-6 and TRBJ2-1, is DAGVTQSPTHLIKTRGQQVTLRCSPKSGHDTVSWYQQALGQGPQFIFQYYEEEERQRGNFPDRFSGHQFPNYSSELNVNALLLGDSALYLCASSLAYSSYNEQFFGPGTRLTVL.